The rows below give T cell receptor beta chains drawn from one sample of a study of glioma-infiltrating T cells after dendritic cell vaccination. Some clones are missing from TCRdb's copy, which holds only in-frame ones; the method was immunoSEQ multiplex PCR. In the table there are roughly 51,000 clones, about 85% of which are singletons. Sequences were derived from blood, sampled before dendritic cell vaccination. The source of these receptors is a human donor with glioblastoma. The CDR3 runs from the conserved cysteine through the conserved F or W. A D gene is named only where the DNA matches it firmly. Only some rows state a clone size, as once, few, many or a class for expanded clones.

TRBJ2-1,.,TRBV5-4,.,TGTGCCAGCAGCTTGGGGAGCGACAATGAGCAGTTCTTC,CASSLGSDNEQFF
TRBJ2-1,.,TRBV4-2,TRBD2,TGTGCCAGCAGCCCTGGACTAGCGGGGGGGAATGAGCAGTTCTTC,CASSPGLAGGNEQFF
TRBJ2-2,.,TRBV19,TRBD2,TGTGCCAGTTACGGACTAGCGGCCCCCGGGGAGCTGTTTTTT,CASYGLAAPGELFF
TRBJ1-1,.,TRBV7-9,TRBD1,TGTGCCAGCAGCCCGAGACAGGGGGCGCAGTCTGAAGCTTTCTTT,CASSPRQGAQSEAFF
TRBJ1-2,.,TRBV7-2,.,TGTGCCAGCAGCTTAATATCTTCGGGGTTAGATGGCTACACCTTC,CASSLISSGLDGYTF
TRBJ1-5,few,TRBV30,.,TGTGCCTGGAGTGAACAAATCAATCAGCCCCAGCATTTT,CAWSEQINQPQHF
TRBJ1-2,.,TRBV7-9,.,TGTGCCAGCAGCTTAGGGGCAGGGGCGAACTATGGCTACACCTTC,CASSLGAGANYGYTF
TRBJ2-1,.,TRBV6-1,.,TGTGCCAGCATCCCCGGGGGGCACAATGAGCAGTTCTTC,CASIPGGHNEQFF
TRBJ1-5,.,TRBV27,TRBD1,TGTGCCAGCAGTTTGGCAGGGGGAGGCAATCAGCCCCAGCATTTT,CASSLAGGGNQPQHF
TRBJ2-7,.,TRBV25-1,TRBD1,TGTGCCAGCAGCGCACGACAGGGTAGGGAGCAGTACTTC,CASSARQGREQYF
TRBJ2-1,.,TRBV19,TRBD1,TGTGCCAGTAGTTCTGGACAGGGTACTAACAATGAGCAGTTCTTC,CASSSGQGTNNEQFF
TRBJ2-7,.,TRBV11-2,TRBD2,TGTGCCAGCAGCACCCCCCTTAAGGTAGCGGGACCGTCCTACGAGCAGTACTTC,CASSTPLKVAGPSYEQYF
TRBJ2-7,once,TRBV14,.,TGTGCCAGCAGCCTGGGCTCCCCGAGCCTCGAGCAGTACTTC,CASSLGSPSLEQYF
TRBJ1-5,.,TRBV4-3,TRBD1,TGCGCCAGCAGCCTCGACGCAGGGGGCGGACAGCCCCAGCATTTT,CASSLDAGGGQPQHF
TRBJ2-7,once,TRBV7-9,TRBD2,TGTGCCAGCAGCCAATACCGGGACTACTACGAGCAGTACTTC,CASSQYRDYYEQYF
TRBJ2-1,once,TRBV19,TRBD1,TGTGCCAGTAGTATAGATATAGGGCAGGGGGCGTGGAATGAGCAGTTCTTC,CASSIDIGQGAWNEQFF
TRBJ1-3,.,TRBV5-4,TRBD1,TGTGCCAGCAGCCCGGACACAGGGGTGTCTGGAAACACCATATATTTT,CASSPDTGVSGNTIYF
TRBJ2-2,.,TRBV18,TRBD1,TGTGCCAGCTCACGAACGGGACAGGGGGTTTACGACCCCGTCACCGGGGAGCTGTTTTTT,CASSRTGQGVYDPVTGELFF
TRBJ1-1,few,TRBV28,TRBD1,TGTGCCAGCAGTACAGGGGGGACTGAAGCTTTCTTT,CASSTGGTEAFF
TRBJ1-1,.,TRBV5-1,.,TGCGCCAGCAGCTTGGTCCCTACAGGTATCGGCACTGAAGCTTTCTTT,CASSLVPTGIGTEAFF
TRBJ2-1,.,TRBV4-1,TRBD2,TGCGCCAGCAGCCAAGTAACGGGAGGGGTGGTCGTAGAGCAGTTCTTC,CASSQVTGGVVVEQFF
TRBJ1-1,.,TRBV6-1,.,TGTGCCAGCAGTGACGGAGTACGGAACACTGAAGCTTTCTTT,CASSDGVRNTEAFF
TRBJ1-1,.,TRBV5-1,.,TGCGCCAGCAGCTTGGCTGAGGGAAGGTACACTGAAGCTTTCTTT,CASSLAEGRYTEAFF
TRBJ1-2,.,TRBV7-2,TRBD1,TGTGCCAGCAGCTTTAACAGGGGAAACAGTGGCTACACCTTC,CASSFNRGNSGYTF
TRBJ1-1,.,TRBV25-1,TRBD1,TGTGCCAGCAGTGTCCCGAGGGGGCAAGGGAACACTGAAGCTTTCTTT,CASSVPRGQGNTEAFF
TRBJ2-3,once,TRBV5-6,TRBD2,TGTGCCAGCAGCTTGGTGACTAGCGGGACCCCCACAGATACGCAGTATTTT,CASSLVTSGTPTDTQYF
TRBJ2-3,.,TRBV5-4,TRBD2,TGTGCCAGCAGCTCCGCGGGGCGGGGGGGCGGAGATACGCAGTATTTT,CASSSAGRGGGDTQYF
TRBJ1-2,.,TRBV4-1,.,TGCGCCAGCAGCCAACGAGGGCCCTGGTATGGCTACACCTTC,CASSQRGPWYGYTF
TRBJ2-1,.,TRBV4-3,.,TGCGCCAGCAGCCAAGATTTTGGCGGGAACAATGAGCAGTTCTTC,CASSQDFGGNNEQFF
TRBJ1-1,.,TRBV6-6,.,TGTGCCAGCTTTACGGCGGGAGAAGCTTTCTTT,CASFTAGEAFF
TRBJ1-1,.,TRBV10-3,.,TGTGCCATCAGTCTCGGATCAGGGAACACTGAAGCTTTCTTT,CAISLGSGNTEAFF
TRBJ2-2,.,TRBV15,.,TGTGCCACCAGCAGGGCGGCAGTTAACACCGGGGAGCTGTTTTTT,CATSRAAVNTGELFF
TRBJ2-3,few,TRBV9,TRBD2,TGTGCCAGCAGCGTACTAGCGGGGCGGTCCGATACGCAGTATTTT,CASSVLAGRSDTQYF
TRBJ2-1,.,TRBV5-1,TRBD1,TGCGCCAGCAGCTTGGAAGAGGGGGCTGGGAATGAGCAGTTCTTC,CASSLEEGAGNEQFF
TRBJ2-3,.,TRBV10-3,.,TGTGCCATCAGGGCCCTGGGCAGGTCCGTCGATACGCAGTATTTT,CAIRALGRSVDTQYF
TRBJ2-1,.,TRBV4-1,.,TGCGCCAGCAGCCAAGTTTCAGGGGCTCACTACAATGAGCAGTTCTTC,CASSQVSGAHYNEQFF
TRBJ2-7,.,TRBV5-8,TRBD1,TGTGCCAGCAGCTTATCGGGACAGAGCTACGAGCAGTACTTC,CASSLSGQSYEQYF
TRBJ2-7,.,TRBV5-6,.,TGTGCCAGCAGCCGCAGGGGCTACGAGCAGTACTTC,CASSRRGYEQYF
TRBJ2-7,once,TRBV6-1,TRBD1,TGTGCCAGCAGGGGGGGACAGGGCCCCTACGAGCAGTACTTC,CASRGGQGPYEQYF
TRBJ1-2,.,TRBV18,TRBD1,TGTGCCAGCTCACCGAGGCAGGGGGCAGCATCTAACTATGGCTACACCTTC,CASSPRQGAASNYGYTF
TRBJ1-5,.,TRBV5-4,.,TGTGCCAGCAGCCCAGGACTCGGGGGTCAGCCCCAGCATTTT,CASSPGLGGQPQHF